The T cell receptor beta chain under discussion was sequenced for a study of CD8 T cells in Susac syndrome. The V gene end was trimmed by 3 bases and the J gene end by 3 bases; junction bases not matched to a gene: 13. CDR3 size: 17 residues. CDR1 and CDR2 from the germline V gene are DFQATT and SNEGSKA (reference sequence). It was negative isolation that provided the CD8+ and CD4+ T cells, whereas TEMRA cells were enriched by FACS. RNA amounts of roughly 0.45 to 1 ug underwent reverse transcription with random hexamers. TCRdb re-analysed the immunoSEQ multiplex PCR reads in MiXCR, keeping a single row per CDR3 protein. The sample gives hundreds of thousands of distinct CDR3 sequences, around 95% of which show up once; about 0.07% is in the top ten.

This sequence was found in a human donor with multiple sclerosis. The specimen sequenced was CD4+ T cells from PBMCs. The chain joins TRBV20-1 to TRBJ2-4, with 8 bases aligning to TRBD1. CDR3 loop: CSARGTGGTDNKNIQYF. CDR3 nucleotide sequence: TGCAGTGCTAGGGGGACAGGTGGTACGGATAACAAAAACATTCAGTACTTC.